The 5 T cell receptor beta chains reported below all come from one sample, sequenced in a study of long-term antiretroviral therapy in people with HIV. This was the immunoSEQ v3.0 assay at survey level. TCRdb's copy holds only in-frame clones and misses some; the assay was immunoSEQ multiplex PCR. Counted here are fewer than 35,000 clones, 82% occurring once; the ten biggest clones make up 14%. This specimen was unsorted PBMCs, taken 2.9 years after starting antiretroviral therapy. These receptors originate from a man aged 50-60 years with HIV.

This chain uses TRBV28 with TRBJ2-1; 7 positions match TRBD1. With V trimmed by 5 bases and J by 0 bases, 7 bases remained unmatched. Germline CDR1 MDHEN, CDR2 SYDVKM. The CDR3 contains 16 residues. The CDR3 region is CASSVTGPPSYNEQFF. Here the CDR3 DNA reads TGTGCCAGCAGTGTGACAGGGCCCCCCTCCTACAATGAGCAGTTCTTC.

The gene calls are TRBV5-8 and TRBJ1-4; TRBD1 agrees at 7 bases. CDR3 length: 15 residues. V shed 4 bases and J 5 bases; nucleotides not matched to a gene: 8. Germline V CDR1 and CDR2: SGHTS, YDEGEE. CDR3 sequence (DNA): TGTGCCAGCAGCCGAAAAGACAGGGCCAATGAAAAACTGTTTTTT. Its protein is CASSRKDRANEKLFF. Full variable domain (outside the CDR3, taken from reference TRBV5-8 and TRBJ1-4): EAGVTQSPTHLIKTRGQQATLRCSPISGHTSVYWYQQALGLGLQFLLWYDEGEERNRGNFPPRFSGRQFPNYSSELNVNALELEDSALYLCASSRKDRANEKLFFGSGTQLSVL.

This clone was found once. The chain recombines TRBV4-1 with TRBJ2-3; D remains unclear. Trimming took 1 base from V and 5 from J, leaving 1 base between them. Germline V CDR1 and CDR2: MGHRA, YSYEKL. The CDR3 spans 11 residues. In nucleotides, the CDR3 is TGCGCCAGCAGCCAAGGAGATACGCAGTATTTT. Its translation: CASSQGDTQYF.

The chain is built from TRBV6-5 and TRBJ1-1; weak D call: TRBD1 (6 bases). The V and J ends lost 5 bases and 11 bases respectively, with 18 bases between them. Looked up from germline, CDR1 is MNHEY and CDR2 is SVGAGI. This CDR3 is 13 amino acids long. The CDR3 region is CASSPTAQGPAFF. CDR3 DNA sequence: TGTGCCAGCAGTCCTACTGCACAGGGCCCGGCTTTCTTT.

The V and J genes are TRBV4-2 and TRBJ1-4; 9 positions agree with TRBD1. J lost 8 bases, V lost 2 bases, and 9 bases had no gene match. This CDR3 has 16 amino acids. The V gene's germline CDR1 is LGHNA and CDR2 YNFKEQ. The CDR3 sequence: CASSQFLTGGREKLFF. For the CDR3, the DNA is TGTGCCAGCAGCCAATTTCTGACAGGGGGTCGGGAAAAACTGTTTTTT.